Following are 21 T cell receptor beta chains from one sample sequenced in a study of sequential checkpoint blockade in melanoma. Data came from immunoSEQ multiplex PCR; TCRdb stores just in-frame clones and leaves some out. The sample contains about 21,000 clones, 27% of which appear only once. The treatment: randomized to nivolumab then ipilimumab (arm A) or the reverse (arm B). The sequenced sample was tumor tissue (inferred from file names), obtained from a patient given nivolumab and ipilimumab in sequence. The receptors shown here come from a human donor with melanoma.

The chain links TRBV28 to TRBJ2-7; D ambiguous. The CDR3 sequence is 12 residues long. Trimming took off 3 bases at V and 3 bases at J, with 6 bases between the two ends. From germline, CDR1 is MDHEN and CDR2 SYDVKM. This CDR3 is CASSFDDYEQYF. CDR3 sequence (DNA): TGTGCCAGCAGTTTCGACGACTACGAGCAGTACTTC.

There are a few counts of this clone. The V call is TRBV11-1, the J call TRBJ1-4; 12 bases line up with TRBD1. This CDR3 is built from 17 residues. Germline CDR1 is SGHAT and CDR2 is FQDESV (reference sequence). J gave up 4 bases and V 4 bases, and 7 bases lay outside the gene matches. The CDR3 here is CASSSPGQGALNEKLFF. DNA for the CDR3: TGTGCCAGCAGCTCACCGGGACAGGGGGCTCTTAATGAAAAACTGTTTTTT. The whole variable domain, remainder taken from reference TRBV11-1 and TRBJ1-4, is EAEVAQSPRYKITEKSQAVAFWCDPISGHATLYWYRQILGQGPELLVQFQDESVVDDSQLPKDRFSAERLKGVDSTLKIQPAELGDSAMYLCASSSPGQGALNEKLFFGSGTQLSVL.

This chain joins TRBV2 and TRBJ1-3; D might be TRBD1 (5 bases). The CDR3 consists of 14 residues. Trimming took 3 bases from V and 3 from J, leaving 9 bases between them. Germline loops: CDR1 SNHLY, CDR2 FYNNEI. In DNA, the CDR3 is TGTGCCAGCAGTGAGAGCAGGGTTGGAAACACCATATATTTT. Translating gives CASSESRVGNTIYF.

This clone was seen more than once but under ten times. The DNA for the CDR3 is TGTGCCAGCAGTGGGGTCCTCGGGAACAATGAGCAGTTCTTC. Amino acid sequence: CASSGVLGNNEQFF. V usage is TRBV6-8 and J usage is TRBJ2-1; D might be TRBD2 (5 bases). This CDR3 spans 14 amino acids. V lost 5 bases to trimming and J lost 5 bases, with 13 bases between them. Germline-derived CDR1 and CDR2 are MNHGY and SAAAGT.

This rearrangement joins TRBV6-8 to TRBJ2-1; D ambiguous. V was cut by 0 bases and J by 7 bases, with 7 bases left in between. Germline assignment: CDR1 MNHGY and CDR2 SAAAGT. The CDR3 is 13 amino acids. The CDR3 reads CASSYSGRNEQFF. For the CDR3, the DNA is TGTGCCAGCAGTTACTCGGGAAGGAATGAGCAGTTCTTC.

This clone was picked up one time. This chain uses TRBV5-1 with TRBJ1-3, with D possibly matching TRBD1 (6 bases). V lost 0 bases, J lost 0 bases, and 19 bases lay in between. This CDR3 has 19 residues. Germline CDR1 reads SGHRS; CDR2 reads YFSETQ. The CDR3: CASSLAVFSGTRSGNTIYF. Written as DNA, the CDR3 is TGCGCCAGCAGCTTGGCCGTCTTCTCCGGGACACGCTCTGGAAACACCATATATTTT.

The gene calls are TRBV4-1 and TRBJ1-1, with a possible D match to TRBD1 (6 bases). The V and J ends lost 3 bases and 4 bases respectively, with 15 bases between them. The germline V gene encodes CDR1 MGHRA and CDR2 YSYEKL. This CDR3 is 15 amino acids long. The CDR3 here is CASSHIGRGSTEAFF. The CDR3 bases are TGCGCCAGCAGCCATATAGGTAGGGGGAGCACTGAAGCTTTCTTT.

This clone was seen a handful of times. The V gene is TRBV11-3, the J gene TRBJ1-6; 7 positions agree with TRBD1. The length of the CDR3 is 17 residues. Germline V lookup: CDR1 SGHNT, CDR2 YENEEA. Unmatched junction bases numbered 8, after V lost 4 bases and J lost 2 bases. The CDR3 nucleotides are TGTGCCAGCAGCTCTAGACAGGGTCCAACCTATAATTCACCCCTCCACTTT. It yields the protein CASSSRQGPTYNSPLHF.

This clone was seen a handful of times. The rearrangement links TRBV11-3 to TRBJ1-4; 7 nucleotides align to TRBD1. This CDR3 has 15 residues. In germline, CDR1 is SGHNT, CDR2 YENEEA. Trimming at V came to 5 bases and at J to 5 bases, leaving 8 bases not matched to a gene. The CDR3 sequence is CASSHLGQHNEKLFF. The CDR3 DNA follows: TGTGCCAGCAGCCACCTGGGACAGCACAATGAAAAACTGTTTTTT. The variable domain in full, completed from reference TRBV11-3 and TRBJ1-4, reads EAGVVQSPRYKIIEKKQPVAFWCNPISGHNTLYWYLQNLGQGPELLIRYENEEAVDDSQLPKDRFSAERLKGVDSTLKIQPAELGDSAVYLCASSHLGQHNEKLFFGSGTQLSVL.

By frequency in the sample, this clone is medium-sized. The chain uses TRBV6-8 and TRBJ2-2, with no clear D. The germline V and J ends were trimmed by 7 bases and 0 bases, with 15 bases remaining between them. Germline V gene lookup returns CDR1 MNHGY and CDR2 SAAAGT. CDR3 length: 16 residues. The CDR3 reads CASTPSWLANTGELFF. In nucleotides, the CDR3 is TGTGCCAGCACCCCTTCTTGGCTCGCGAACACCGGGGAGCTGTTTTTT.

This clone has a handful of counts. The CDR3 nucleotides read TGTGCCAGCAGCGTAGCTGGCGGGGGGGGTGCAGATACGCAGTATTTT. Translating it yields CASSVAGGGGADTQYF. This rearrangement joins TRBV2 to TRBJ2-3; 9 positions match TRBD2. In germline, CDR1 is SNHLY, CDR2 FYNNEI. The J segment lost 4 bases and the V segment lost 6 bases, leaving 11 bases of the junction unmatched. This CDR3 comprises 16 residues.

The sample holds a few counts of this clone. The chain uses TRBV6-8 and TRBJ1-1; TRBD1 matches 9 bases. The CDR3 covers 16 residues. The J segment lost 3 bases and the V segment lost 4 bases, leaving 9 bases of the junction unmatched. Germline V lookup: CDR1 MNHGY, CDR2 SAAAGT. The CDR3, as DNA: TGTGCCAGCAGTTTTCGGACAGGGGCTAAGGACACTGAAGCTTTCTTT. Amino acid sequence: CASSFRTGAKDTEAFF.

Concerning this clone itself: A junction end diverges from the germline sequence, so it may reflect a read error. This sequence joins TRBV6-8 and TRBJ2-2; 11 nucleotides line up with TRBD2. This CDR3 comprises 14 residues. CDR1 and CDR2 (germline): MNHGY, SAAAGT. The CDR3 reads CASSSSGIAGGPSF. DNA of the CDR3: TGTGCCAGCAGTTCGTCGGGGATAGCGGGGGGGCCTAGTTTT.

This chain uses TRBV11-3 with TRBJ2-7; D remains unclear. CDR3 length equals 14 residues. Deletions cut 1 base from V and 3 bases from J, with 10 bases between. Germline V gives CDR1 SGHNT, CDR2 YENEEA. The CDR3 DNA reads as TGTGCCAGCAGCTTAGTAGTGGCTGACTACGAGCAGTACTTC. It encodes CASSLVVADYEQYF.

In its sample, this clone was seen a few times. The chain has TRBV11-3 and TRBJ2-1, with 10 bases that match TRBD2. V shed 3 bases and J 9 bases; nucleotides not matched to a gene: 14. Germline CDR1 is SGHNT and CDR2 is YENEEA. CDR3 length: 17 amino acids. CDR3 bases: TGTGCCAGCAGCTTCTTGGTAGCGGGAGGACCATTCATTGAGCAGTTCTTC. It translates to CASSFLVAGGPFIEQFF.

The chain has TRBV28 and TRBJ2-1, with TRBD2 as a possible D gene (6 bases). CDR1 MDHEN and CDR2 SYDVKM come from the germline V gene. Trimming left V 5 bases short and J 7 bases short, with 21 bases between. This CDR3 comprises 16 residues. The CDR3 coding sequence is TGTGCCAGCAGTCCCCCGGGGAGGTTTGAGGAAAATGAGCAGTTCTTC. This sequence encodes CASSPPGRFEENEQFF.

The V call is TRBV9, the J call TRBJ1-1; no reliable D call. This CDR3 has 13 amino acids. Trimming removed 4 bases at V and 0 bases at J, with 7 bases between. From germline, CDR1 is SGDLS and CDR2 YYNGEE. The CDR3 sequence: CASSLSMNTEAFF. CDR3 in DNA: TGTGCCAGCAGCCTGAGCATGAACACTGAAGCTTTCTTT.

This clone has more than one count but fewer than ten. J is TRBJ2-1 and V is TRBV5-1; weak D call: TRBD2 (7 bases). V dropped 4 bases and J dropped 3 bases, with 17 bases sitting between them. This CDR3 contains 16 residues. Per the germline V gene, CDR1 is SGHRS and CDR2 is YFSETQ. CDR3 region: CASSQGGSGFYNEQFF. In DNA form, the CDR3 reads TGCGCCAGCAGCCAAGGGGGTAGCGGGTTCTACAATGAGCAGTTCTTC.

V is TRBV28 and J is TRBJ2-4, with D perhaps matching TRBD2 (5 bases). V lost 0 bases and J 1 base, leaving 13 bases between the germline ends. This CDR3 comprises 17 residues. Germline CDR1 is MDHEN and CDR2 is SYDVKM. The CDR3 sequence is CASSLWSTPGAKNIQYF. Written as DNA, the CDR3 is TGTGCCAGCAGTTTATGGTCGACTCCGGGGGCCAAAAACATTCAGTACTTC. The full variable domain, with the rest looked up from reference TRBV28 and TRBJ2-4, is DVKVTQSSRYLVKRTGEKVFLECVQDMDHENMFWYRQDPGLGLRLIYFSYDVKMKEKGDIPEGYSVSREKKERFSLILESASTNQTSMYLCASSLWSTPGAKNIQYFGAGTRLSVL.

This clone was counted at least ten times. DNA for the CDR3: TGTGCCAGCAGCGAGGTGACAGGGGGCACTGAAGCTTTCTTT. Amino acid sequence: CASSEVTGGTEAFF. This chain links TRBV11-3 with TRBJ1-1; 9 bases line up with TRBD1. After removal of 5 bases from V and 4 bases from J, the junction contained 5 bases not matched to a gene. The CDR3 contains 14 residues. Germline V gene data show CDR1 as SGHNT and CDR2 as YENEEA.

This clone was counted only a few times. This chain uses TRBV11-3 with TRBJ2-5, with D possibly being TRBD1 or TRBD2 (5 bases each). This CDR3 is 14 amino acids long. V lost 3 bases, J lost 5 bases, and 13 bases lay in between. CDR1 SGHNT and CDR2 YENEEA come from the germline V gene. The CDR3 DNA reads as TGTGCCAGCAGCTTGGGACCCCTAGGGGAGACCCAGTACTTC. It yields the protein CASSLGPLGETQYF.